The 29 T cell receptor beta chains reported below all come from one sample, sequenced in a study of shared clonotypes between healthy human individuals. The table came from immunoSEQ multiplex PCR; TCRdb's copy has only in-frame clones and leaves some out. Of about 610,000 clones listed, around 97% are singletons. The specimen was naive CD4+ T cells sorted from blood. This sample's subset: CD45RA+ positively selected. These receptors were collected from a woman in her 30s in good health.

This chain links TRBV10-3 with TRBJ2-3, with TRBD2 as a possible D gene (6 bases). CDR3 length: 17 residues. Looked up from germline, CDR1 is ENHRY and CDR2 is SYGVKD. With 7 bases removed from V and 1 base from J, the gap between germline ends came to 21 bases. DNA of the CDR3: TGTGCCATCACCACACAGTGGGGCGGGATGGGCACAGATACGCAGTATTTT. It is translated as CAITTQWGGMGTDTQYF.

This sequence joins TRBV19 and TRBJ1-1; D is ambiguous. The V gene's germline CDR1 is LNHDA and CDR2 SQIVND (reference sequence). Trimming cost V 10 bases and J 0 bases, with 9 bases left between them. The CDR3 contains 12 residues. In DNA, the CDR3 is TGTGCCACCGTCGGAATGAACACTGAAGCTTTCTTT. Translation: CATVGMNTEAFF.

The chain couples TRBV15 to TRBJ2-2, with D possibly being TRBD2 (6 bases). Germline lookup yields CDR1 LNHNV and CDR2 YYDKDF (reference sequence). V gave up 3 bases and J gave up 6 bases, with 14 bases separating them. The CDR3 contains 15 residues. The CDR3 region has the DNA TGTGCCACCAGCAGGGAGCGGGTTACTCCCGGGGAGCTGTTTTTT. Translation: CATSRERVTPGELFF.

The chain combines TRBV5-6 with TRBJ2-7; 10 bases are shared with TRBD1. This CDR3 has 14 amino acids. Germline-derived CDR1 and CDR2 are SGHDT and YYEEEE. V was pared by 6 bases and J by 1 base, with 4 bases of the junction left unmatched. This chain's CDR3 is CASIRTGGSYEQYF. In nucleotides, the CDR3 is TGTGCCAGCATCCGGACAGGGGGATCCTACGAGCAGTACTTC.

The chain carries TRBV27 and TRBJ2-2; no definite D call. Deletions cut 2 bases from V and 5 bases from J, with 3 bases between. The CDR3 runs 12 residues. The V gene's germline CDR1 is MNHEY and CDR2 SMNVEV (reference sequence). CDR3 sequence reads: CASSLATGELFF. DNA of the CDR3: TGTGCCAGCAGTTTAGCGACCGGGGAGCTGTTTTTT.

The CDR3 DNA reads as TGTGCCAGCAGTTTAGTGGGGCTGGGTGAAAAACTGTTTTTT. It yields the protein CASSLVGLGEKLFF. V usage is TRBV28 and J usage is TRBJ1-4; weak D call: TRBD1 (5 bases). The ends were cut back, 2 bases at V and 7 bases at J, with 11 bases in the middle. CDR1 MDHEN and CDR2 SYDVKM come from the germline V gene. The CDR3 is made up of 14 amino acids. The full variable domain, rest sourced from reference TRBV28 and TRBJ1-4, is DVKVTQSSRYLVKRTGEKVFLECVQDMDHENMFWYRQDPGLGLRLIYFSYDVKMKEKGDIPEGYSVSREKKERFSLILESASTNQTSMYLCASSLVGLGEKLFFGSGTQLSVL.

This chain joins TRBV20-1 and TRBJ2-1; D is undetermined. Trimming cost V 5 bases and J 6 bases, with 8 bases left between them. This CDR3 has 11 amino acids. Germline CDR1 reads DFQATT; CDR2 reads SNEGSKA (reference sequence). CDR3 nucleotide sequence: TGCAGTGCTTACTGGGGCAATGAGCAGTTCTTC. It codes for CSAYWGNEQFF.

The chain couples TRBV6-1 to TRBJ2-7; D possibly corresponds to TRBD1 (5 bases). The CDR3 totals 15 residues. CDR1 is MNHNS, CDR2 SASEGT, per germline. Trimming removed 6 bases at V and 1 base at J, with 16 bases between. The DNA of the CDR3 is TGTGCCAGCAGAAGCTCAGGGCTCGTGTCCTACGAGCAGTACTTC. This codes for CASRSSGLVSYEQYF.

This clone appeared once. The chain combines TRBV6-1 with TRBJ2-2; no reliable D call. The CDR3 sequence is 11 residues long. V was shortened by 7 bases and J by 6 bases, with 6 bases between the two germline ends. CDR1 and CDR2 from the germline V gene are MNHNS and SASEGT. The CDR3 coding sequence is TGTGCCAGCACTAGTCCCGGGGAGCTGTTTTTT. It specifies CASTSPGELFF.

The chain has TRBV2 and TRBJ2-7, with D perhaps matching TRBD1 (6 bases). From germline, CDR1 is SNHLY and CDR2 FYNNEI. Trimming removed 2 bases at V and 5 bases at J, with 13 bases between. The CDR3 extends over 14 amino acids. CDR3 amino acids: CASSEMTGVNEQYF. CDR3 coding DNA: TGTGCCAGCAGTGAAATGACAGGTGTCAACGAGCAGTACTTC.

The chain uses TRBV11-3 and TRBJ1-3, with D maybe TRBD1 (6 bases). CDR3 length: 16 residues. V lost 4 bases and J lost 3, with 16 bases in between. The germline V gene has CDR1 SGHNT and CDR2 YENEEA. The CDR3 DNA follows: TGTGCCAGCAGCTCCGGCGGGCCACAGGGTGGAAACACCATATATTTT. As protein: CASSSGGPQGGNTIYF.

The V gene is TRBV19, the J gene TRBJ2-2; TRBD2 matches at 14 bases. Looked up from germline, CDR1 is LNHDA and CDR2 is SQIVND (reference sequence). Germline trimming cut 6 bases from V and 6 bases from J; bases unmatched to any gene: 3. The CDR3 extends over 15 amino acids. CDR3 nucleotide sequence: TGTGCCAGTAGAGGGACTAGCGGGGGCCCCGGGGAGCTGTTTTTT. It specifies CASRGTSGGPGELFF. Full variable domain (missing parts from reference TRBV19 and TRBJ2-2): DGGITQSPKYLFRKEGQNVTLSCEQNLNHDAMYWYRQDPGQGLRLIYYSQIVNDFQKGDIAEGYSVSREKKESFPLTVTSAQKNPTAFYLCASRGTSGGPGELFFGEGSRLTVL.

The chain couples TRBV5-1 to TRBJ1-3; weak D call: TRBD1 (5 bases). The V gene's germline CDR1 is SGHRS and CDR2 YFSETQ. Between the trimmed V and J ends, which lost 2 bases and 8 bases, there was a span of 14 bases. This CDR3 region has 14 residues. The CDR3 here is CASSFGTPGDTIYF. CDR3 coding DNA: TGCGCCAGCAGCTTCGGGACGCCGGGGGACACCATATATTTT. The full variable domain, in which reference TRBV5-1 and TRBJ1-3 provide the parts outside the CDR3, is KAGVTQTPRYLIKTRGQQVTLSCSPISGHRSVSWYQQTPGQGLQFLFEYFSETQRNKGNFPGRFSGRQFSNSRSEMNVSTLELGDSALYLCASSFGTPGDTIYFGEGSWLTVV.

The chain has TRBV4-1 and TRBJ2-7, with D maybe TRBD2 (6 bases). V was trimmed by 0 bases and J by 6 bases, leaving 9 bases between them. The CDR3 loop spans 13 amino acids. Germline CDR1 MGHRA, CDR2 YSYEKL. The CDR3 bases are TGCGCCAGCAGCCAAGAGGAGGGCCGCGAGCAGTACTTC. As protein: CASSQEEGREQYF.

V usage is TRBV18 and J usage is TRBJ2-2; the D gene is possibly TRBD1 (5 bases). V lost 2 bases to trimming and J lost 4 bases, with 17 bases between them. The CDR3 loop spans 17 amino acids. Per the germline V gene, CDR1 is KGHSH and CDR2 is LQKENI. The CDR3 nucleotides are TGTGCCAGCTCACCATTTGTATCCAGGGATGGCACCGGGGAGCTGTTTTTT. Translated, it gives CASSPFVSRDGTGELFF.

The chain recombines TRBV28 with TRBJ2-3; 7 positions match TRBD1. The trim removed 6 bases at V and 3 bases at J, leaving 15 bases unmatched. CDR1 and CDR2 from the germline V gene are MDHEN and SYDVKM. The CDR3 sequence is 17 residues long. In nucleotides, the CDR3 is TGTGCCAGCAGCCAATACCTGACAGGGAAGGTTACAGATACGCAGTATTTT. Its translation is CASSQYLTGKVTDTQYF.

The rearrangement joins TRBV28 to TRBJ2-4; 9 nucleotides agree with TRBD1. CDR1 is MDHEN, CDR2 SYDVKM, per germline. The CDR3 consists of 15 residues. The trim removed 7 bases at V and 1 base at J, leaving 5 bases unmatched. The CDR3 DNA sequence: TGTGCCAGCACCAGACAGGGGGTTGCCAAAAACATTCAGTACTTC. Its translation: CASTRQGVAKNIQYF.

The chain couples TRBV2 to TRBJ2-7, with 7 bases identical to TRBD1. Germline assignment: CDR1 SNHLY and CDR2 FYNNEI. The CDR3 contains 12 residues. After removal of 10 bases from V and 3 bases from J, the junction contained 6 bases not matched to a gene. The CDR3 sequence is CATSTGYYEQYF. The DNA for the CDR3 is TGTGCCACCTCGACAGGGTACTACGAGCAGTACTTC. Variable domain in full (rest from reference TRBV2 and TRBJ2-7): EPEVTQTPSHQVTQMGQEVILRCVPISNHLYFYWYRQILGQKVEFLVSFYNNEISEKSEIFDDQFSVERPDGSNFTLKIRSTKLEDSAMYFCATSTGYYEQYFGPGTRLTVT.

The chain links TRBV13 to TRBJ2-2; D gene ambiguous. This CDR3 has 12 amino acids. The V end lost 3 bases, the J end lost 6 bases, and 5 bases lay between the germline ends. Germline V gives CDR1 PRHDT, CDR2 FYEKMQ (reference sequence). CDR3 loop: CASSLPPGELFF. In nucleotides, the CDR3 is TGTGCCAGCAGCTTGCCTCCCGGGGAGCTGTTTTTT.

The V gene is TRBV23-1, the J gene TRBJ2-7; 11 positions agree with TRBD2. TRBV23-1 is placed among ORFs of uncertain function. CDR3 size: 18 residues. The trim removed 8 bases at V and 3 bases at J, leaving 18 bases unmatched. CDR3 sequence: CASPSFSGRAVSIYEQYF. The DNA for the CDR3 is TGCGCCAGCCCGTCGTTTAGCGGGAGGGCCGTGAGTATCTACGAGCAGTACTTC.

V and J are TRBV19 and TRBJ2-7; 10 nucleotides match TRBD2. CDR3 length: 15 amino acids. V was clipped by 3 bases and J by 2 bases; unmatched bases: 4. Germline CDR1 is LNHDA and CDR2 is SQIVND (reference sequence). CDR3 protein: CASSILAGATYEQYF. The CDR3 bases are TGTGCCAGTAGTATCCTAGCGGGAGCCACCTACGAGCAGTACTTC.

The CDR3 DNA reads TGTGCCAGCAGCTTTTCTCTAGCGGTAGACTACAATGAGCAGTTCTTC. Amino acid sequence: CASSFSLAVDYNEQFF. The chain joins TRBV11-2 to TRBJ2-1; TRBD2 matches 7 bases. From germline, CDR1 is SGHAT and CDR2 FQNNGV. V was pared by 3 bases and J by 3 bases, with 8 bases of the junction left unmatched. CDR3 length: 16 amino acids.

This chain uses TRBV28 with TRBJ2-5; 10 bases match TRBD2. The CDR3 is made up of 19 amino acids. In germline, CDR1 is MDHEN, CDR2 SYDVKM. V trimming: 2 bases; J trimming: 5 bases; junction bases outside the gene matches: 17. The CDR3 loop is CASSLTGFRAGGRGETQYF. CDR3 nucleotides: TGTGCCAGCAGTTTAACCGGTTTCCGAGCGGGAGGGCGGGGGGAGACCCAGTACTTC.

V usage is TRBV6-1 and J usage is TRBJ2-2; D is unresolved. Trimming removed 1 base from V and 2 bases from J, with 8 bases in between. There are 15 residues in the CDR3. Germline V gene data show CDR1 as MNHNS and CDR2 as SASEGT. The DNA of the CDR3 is TGTGCCAGCAGTGAAGGCGTCAGCAACACCGGGGAGCTGTTTTTT. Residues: CASSEGVSNTGELFF.

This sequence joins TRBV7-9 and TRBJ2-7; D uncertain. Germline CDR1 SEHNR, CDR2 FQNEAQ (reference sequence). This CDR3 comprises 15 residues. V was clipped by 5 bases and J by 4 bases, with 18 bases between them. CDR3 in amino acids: CASSPDWGSRYEQYF. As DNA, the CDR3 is TGTGCCAGCAGCCCCGACTGGGGATCAAGGTACGAGCAGTACTTC.

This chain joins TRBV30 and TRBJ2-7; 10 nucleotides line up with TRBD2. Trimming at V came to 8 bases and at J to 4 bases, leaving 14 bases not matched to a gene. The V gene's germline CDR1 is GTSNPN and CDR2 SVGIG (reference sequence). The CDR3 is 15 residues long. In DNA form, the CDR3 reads TGTGCCGGTCAGGGGGGGATTAGCGGGAGGTACGAGCAGTACTTC. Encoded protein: CAGQGGISGRYEQYF.

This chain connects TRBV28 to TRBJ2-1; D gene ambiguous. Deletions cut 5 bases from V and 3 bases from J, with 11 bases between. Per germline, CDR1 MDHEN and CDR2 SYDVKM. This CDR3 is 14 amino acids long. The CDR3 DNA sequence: TGTGCCAGCAGTGGCGACTGGGTCTACAATGAGCAGTTCTTC. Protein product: CASSGDWVYNEQFF.

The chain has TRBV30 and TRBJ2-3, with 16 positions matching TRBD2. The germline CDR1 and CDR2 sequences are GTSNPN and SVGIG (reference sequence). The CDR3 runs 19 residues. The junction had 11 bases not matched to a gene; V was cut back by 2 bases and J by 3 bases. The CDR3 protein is CAWSPLPGTSGRATDTQYF. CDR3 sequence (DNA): TGTGCCTGGAGTCCTCTCCCCGGGACTAGCGGGAGGGCTACAGATACGCAGTATTTT.

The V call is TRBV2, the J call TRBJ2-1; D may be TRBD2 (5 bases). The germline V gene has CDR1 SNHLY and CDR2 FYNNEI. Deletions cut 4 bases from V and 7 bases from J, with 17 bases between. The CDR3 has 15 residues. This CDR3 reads CASSGDVTRENEQFF. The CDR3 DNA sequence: TGTGCCAGCAGTGGTGACGTAACTCGGGAAAATGAGCAGTTCTTC.